The text below deals with one TCR beta chain. The data stem from a study of blood T cell repertoires in COVID-19. This CDR3 region has 15 residues. The V and J ends lost 0 bases and 0 bases respectively, with 8 bases between them. Looked up from germline, CDR1 is LNHNV and CDR2 is YYDKDF (reference sequence). Profiled with immunoSEQ multiplex PCR; TCRdb holds only in-frame clones, not every one. The table lists roughly 120,000 clones, approximately 84% of them singletons. The sequence derives from a man between 70 and 80 years old with active or convalescent COVID-19. Source material: peripheral blood. The chain carries TRBV15 and TRBJ1-2; D gene unclear. The DNA of the CDR3 is TGTGCCACCAGCAGAGATCGGGGAGCTAACTATGGCTACACCTTC. Residues: CATSRDRGANYGYTF.